The rows below give T cell receptor beta chains drawn from one sample of a study of molecular identifiers for immune sequencing clone quantification. TCRdb re-derived calls from the PCR reads in MiXCR, one entry per CDR3 protein. This repertoire shows about 640,000 distinct CDR3 sequences, roughly 21% found once; its top ten account for roughly 0.85%. The sample was naive CD8+ T cells from blood, with Jurkat cell RNA spiked in. These receptors came from a human donor in good health. Some libraries in this study had Jurkat cell RNA spiked in. The CDR3 runs from the conserved cysteine through the conserved F or W. A D gene is named only where the DNA matches it firmly. Clone size is stated in some rows and not others, as once, few, many or a class when expanded.

>TRBD2|-|TRBV30|TRBJ2-3
TGTGCCTGGACCCCCCCGATGGGACTAGCGGGGACATCAGGGGATACGCAGTATTTT
CAWTPPMGLAGTSGDTQYF
>-|many|TRBV6-5|TRBJ2-3
TGTGCCAGCAGAACACTAGGAATCACAGATACGCAGTATTTT
CASRTLGITDTQYF
>TRBD2|-|TRBV27|TRBJ2-1
TGTGCCAGCAGTTCGTTGACTAGCGTCCGCTACAATGAGCAGTTCTTC
CASSSLTSVRYNEQFF
>-|many|TRBV27|TRBJ2-4
TGTGCCAGCAGCCCCTGGGCAGTCCTAGCCAAAAACATTCAGTACTTC
CASSPWAVLAKNIQYF
>-|many|TRBV20-1|TRBJ2-3
TGCAGTGCTATTGGTGACTTCCTCACAGATACGCAGTATTTT
CSAIGDFLTDTQYF
>-|many|TRBV29-1|TRBJ2-3
TGCAGCGAGCTGACAACAGATACGCAGTATTTT
CSELTTDTQYF
>TRBD1|few|TRBV6-2/TRBV6-3|TRBJ2-2
TGTGCCAGCAGACATATCCGGGACAGGGGGCTTACCACCGGGGAGCTGTTTTTT
CASRHIRDRGLTTGELFF
>TRBD1|many|TRBV29-1|TRBJ2-2
TGCAGCGTGCGCGGGACAGGGGGCTTCACCGGGGAGCTGTTTTTT
CSVRGTGGFTGELFF
>-|few|TRBV19|TRBJ2-2
TGTGCCAGTACCTGCACAGGAAACACCGGGGAGCTGTTTTTT
CASTCTGNTGELFF
>-|many|TRBV7-9|TRBJ2-5
TGTGCCAGCAGCTTTATCACAGGGCAAGAGACCCAGTACTTC
CASSFITGQETQYF
>-|-|TRBV12-3/TRBV12-4|TRBJ2-7
TGTGCCAGCACCGTGGGAGGCCCATCCTACGAGCAGTACTTC
CASTVGGPSYEQYF
>-|-|TRBV10-1|TRBJ1-1
TGCGCCAGCAGTGAGGCTGCCTCCTTGAACACTGAAGCTTTCTTT
CASSEAASLNTEAFF
>TRBD1|many|TRBV7-9|TRBJ2-7
TGTGCCAGCCGGGACAGTCCCTACGAGCAGTACTTC
CASRDSPYEQYF
>-|few|TRBV7-9|TRBJ2-1
TGTGCCAGCAGCCGCGGGACCCACAATGAGCAGTTCTTC
CASSRGTHNEQFF
>-|-|TRBV28|TRBJ1-4
TGTGCCAGCAGTCGTCCTGTTGGAAAACTGTTTTTT
CASSRPVGKLFF
>-|many|TRBV6-2/TRBV6-3|TRBJ1-2
TGTGCCAGCAGTTACTGGAACTATGGCTACACCTTC
CASSYWNYGYTF
>-|few|TRBV28|TRBJ1-5
TGTGCCAGCAGTCTCCCGGCTCCGGGGTCAGTTCTCAGGGCCCAGCATTTT
CASSLPAPGSVLRAQHF
>-|few|TRBV30|TRBJ2-5
TGTGCCTGGAGTCCGTCAAGCCAGCATTGGACCCAGTACTTC
CAWSPSSQHWTQYF
>TRBD2|many|TRBV20-1|TRBJ2-5
TGCAGTGCCGTACCGGGACTAGCGGGAGGCCCGTACGGGCAAGAGACCCAGTACTTC
CSAVPGLAGGPYGQETQYF
>-|many|TRBV12-3/TRBV12-4|TRBJ1-2
TGTGCCAGCAGCCCCGGCGGGGACGGGCTGTATGGCTACACCTTC
CASSPGGDGLYGYTF
>-|many|TRBV7-9|TRBJ2-3
TGTGCCAGCAGCCCAATCACGATCGGAACAGATACGCAGTATTTT
CASSPITIGTDTQYF
>-|-|TRBV6-2/TRBV6-3|TRBJ1-3
TGTGCCAGCGGTTCGACAGGAAACACCATATATTTT
CASGSTGNTIYF
>TRBD2|-|TRBV7-9|TRBJ2-1
TGTGCCAGCAGCTCAGATCTAGCGGGGGGCAATGAGCAGTTCTTC
CASSSDLAGGNEQFF
>TRBD1|many|TRBV12-3/TRBV12-4|TRBJ2-6
TGTGCCAGCAGTCTCGCCAGGACAGGGACATCTGGGGCCAACGTCCTGACTTTC
CASSLARTGTSGANVLTF
>-|-|TRBV4-2|TRBJ2-2
TGTGCCAGCAGCCAAGATCTAATTCTAGAGGGCGGGGAGCTGTTTTTT
CASSQDLILEGGELFF
>-|few|TRBV12-3/TRBV12-4|TRBJ2-7
TGTGCCAGCAGTTTCGGGCGGGTTGAGCAGTACTTC
CASSFGRVEQYF
>TRBD2|-|TRBV4-3|TRBJ2-7
TGCGCCGGCAGCCAAGGAAGGACTAGCGGCTACGAGCAGTACTTC
CAGSQGRTSGYEQYF
>-|many|TRBV7-9|TRBJ2-7
TGTGCCAGCAGCGCCAACGACGGGGCCGTCTACGAGCAGTACTTC
CASSANDGAVYEQYF
>-|few|TRBV13|TRBJ1-4
TGTGCCAGCAGCCGCGAGTCTGAAAAACTGTTTTTT
CASSRESEKLFF
>TRBD1|few|TRBV5-6|TRBJ2-5
TGTGCCAGCAGCTTGTACGGGACAGGTTACGGCGAGACCCAGTACTTC
CASSLYGTGYGETQYF
>-|few|TRBV6-6|TRBJ2-7
TGTGCCAGCAGTAAAGTGGAATCCTACGAGCAGTACTTC
CASSKVESYEQYF
>-|many|TRBV2|TRBJ2-7
TGTGCCAGCAGTGGGCAGGATACTATCTACGAGCAGTACTTC
CASSGQDTIYEQYF
>-|many|TRBV7-9|TRBJ2-7
TGTGCCAGCAGCTTTTTGTTCGAGCAGTACTTC
CASSFLFEQYF
>-|many|TRBV4-3|TRBJ1-2
TGCGCCAGCAGCCAAGATAAAGGCGGACGAACTAACTATGGCTACACCTTC
CASSQDKGGRTNYGYTF
>-|-|TRBV5-1|TRBJ2-7
TGCGCCAGCAGCTTATTCCCGGGACAAACCTACGAGCAGTACTTC
CASSLFPGQTYEQYF
>-|-|TRBV20-1|TRBJ2-7
TGCAGTGCTAGGTCAAGGACTGACTCCTACGAGCAGTACTTC
CSARSRTDSYEQYF
>-|many|TRBV3-1|TRBJ2-7
TGTGCCAGCAGCCAAGATGGAGAAGGGGACTACGAGCAGTACTTC
CASSQDGEGDYEQYF
>-|few|TRBV12-3/TRBV12-4|TRBJ2-7
TGTGCCAGCAGTTTATTGGGGGGTAACTACGAGCAGTACTTC
CASSLLGGNYEQYF
>TRBD1|many|TRBV9|TRBJ1-1
TGTGCCAGCAGCGTGGGACAGACCCCGATGAACACTGAAGCTTTCTTT
CASSVGQTPMNTEAFF
>-|few|TRBV7-2|TRBJ2-5
TGTGCCAGCAGCTTATCGGGCGGGGCCCTGTACCAAGAGACCCAGTACTTC
CASSLSGGALYQETQYF
>TRBD2|many|TRBV5-6|TRBJ2-7
TGTGCCAGCAGCCTGAGCGGGGGCCTATCCTACGAGCAGTACTTC
CASSLSGGLSYEQYF